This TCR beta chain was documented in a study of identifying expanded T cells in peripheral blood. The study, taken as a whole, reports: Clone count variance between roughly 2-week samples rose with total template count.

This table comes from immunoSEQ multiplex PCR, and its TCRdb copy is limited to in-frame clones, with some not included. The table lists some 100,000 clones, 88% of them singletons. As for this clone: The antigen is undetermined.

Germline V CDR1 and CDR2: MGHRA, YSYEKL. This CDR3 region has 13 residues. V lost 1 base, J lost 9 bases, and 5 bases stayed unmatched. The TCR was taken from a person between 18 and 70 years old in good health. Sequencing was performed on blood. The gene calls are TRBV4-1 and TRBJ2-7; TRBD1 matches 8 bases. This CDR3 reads CASSQVETGAQYF. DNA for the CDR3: TGCGCCAGCAGCCAAGTGGAGACAGGGGCGCAGTACTTC.